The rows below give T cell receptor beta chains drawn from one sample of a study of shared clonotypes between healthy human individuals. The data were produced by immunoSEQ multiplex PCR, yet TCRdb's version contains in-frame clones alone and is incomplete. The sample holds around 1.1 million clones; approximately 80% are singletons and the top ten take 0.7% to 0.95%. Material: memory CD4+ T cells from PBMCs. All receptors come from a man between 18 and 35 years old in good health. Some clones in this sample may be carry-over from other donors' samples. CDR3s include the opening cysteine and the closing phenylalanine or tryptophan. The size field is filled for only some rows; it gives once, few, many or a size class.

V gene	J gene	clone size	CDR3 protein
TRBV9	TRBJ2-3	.	CASSVQDRRTDTQYF
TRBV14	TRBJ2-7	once	CASSQVPLYEQYF
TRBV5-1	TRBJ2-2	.	CASSRTSGSTGELFF
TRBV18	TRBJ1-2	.	CASSPPDGSGGYTF
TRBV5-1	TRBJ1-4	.	CASSLDGRAGEKLFF
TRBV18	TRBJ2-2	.	CASSPVPGETGELFF
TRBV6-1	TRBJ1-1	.	CASSGQGPTEAFF
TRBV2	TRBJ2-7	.	CASRRDRHSYEQYF
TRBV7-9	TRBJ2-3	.	CASSLGFTDTQYF
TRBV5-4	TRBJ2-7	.	CASSQDRLYEQYF
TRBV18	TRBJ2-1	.	CASSPQAGVPNEQFF
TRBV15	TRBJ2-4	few	CATSQGTAKNIQYF
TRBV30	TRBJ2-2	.	CAWRRGPNTGELFF
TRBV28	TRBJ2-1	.	CASSLLAGAGTYNEQFF
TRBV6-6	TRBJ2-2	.	CASSTKNTGELFF
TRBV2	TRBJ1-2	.	CASSEGPNYGYTF
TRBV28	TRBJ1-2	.	CASSPTGKGGYTF
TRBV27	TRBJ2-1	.	CASSSTGGRDEQFF
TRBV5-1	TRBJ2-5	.	CASSLATGRVQTQYF
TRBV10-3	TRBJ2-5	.	CAIGTGGQETQYF
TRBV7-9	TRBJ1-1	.	CASSLEVTGGIEAFF
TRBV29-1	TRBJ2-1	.	CSVSSLAGYNEQFF
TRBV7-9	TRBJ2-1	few	CASSLAAGGPHNEQFF
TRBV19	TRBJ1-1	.	CASSTFTTLGNTEAFF
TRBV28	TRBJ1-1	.	CASSFAGRGSTEAFF
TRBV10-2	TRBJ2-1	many	CASRDRLAPHNEQFF
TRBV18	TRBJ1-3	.	CASSPTGTGPGEGNTIYF
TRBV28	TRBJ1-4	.	CASSSVGTGGAKSEKLFF
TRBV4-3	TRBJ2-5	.	CASSQEPSGSLQETQYF
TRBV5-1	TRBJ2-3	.	CASSLEPGLSTDTQYF
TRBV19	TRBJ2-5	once	CASSHTGSEAQYF
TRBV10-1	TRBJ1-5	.	CASSDRSGPATARSNQPQHF
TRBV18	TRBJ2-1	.	CASSPSTGESSYNEQFF
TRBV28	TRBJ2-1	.	CASINNTYNEQFF
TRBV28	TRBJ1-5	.	CASILGAGMGPQHF